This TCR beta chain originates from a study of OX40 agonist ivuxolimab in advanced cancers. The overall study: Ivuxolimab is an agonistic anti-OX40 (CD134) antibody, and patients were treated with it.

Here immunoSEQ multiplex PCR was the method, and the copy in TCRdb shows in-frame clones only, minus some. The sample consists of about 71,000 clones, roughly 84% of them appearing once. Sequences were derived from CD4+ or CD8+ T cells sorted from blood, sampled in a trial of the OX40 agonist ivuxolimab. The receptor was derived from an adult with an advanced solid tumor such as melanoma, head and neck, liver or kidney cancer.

The CDR3 sequence: CASSSRGVVIYEQYF. The DNA for the CDR3 is TGTGCCAGCAGCTCCCGAGGGGTAGTTATCTACGAGCAGTACTTC. V is TRBV11-2 and J is TRBJ2-7; either TRBD1 or TRBD2 may supply D (5 bases each). CDR3 length equals 15 residues. Germline V gene lookup returns CDR1 SGHAT and CDR2 FQNNGV. Trimming removed 4 bases from V and 3 bases from J, with 16 bases in between.